Each of the 14 T cell receptor beta chains below was sequenced from the same sample in a study of OX40 agonist ivuxolimab in advanced cancers. Libraries were prepared through the immunoSEQ multiplex PCR assay. Here the immuneACCESS table is served through TCRdb, limited to in-frame sequences with V and J called. Missing clones are a known gap in these copies; in checked studies unresolved V genes cover under half, and the rest lacks a known reason. This sample is represented by some 35,000 clones; approximately 80% of them were singletons. The ten most abundant clones make up about 20% of the sample. Material: CD4+ or CD8+ T cells sorted from blood, obtained in a trial of the OX40 agonist ivuxolimab. The receptors were gathered from an adult with an advanced solid tumor such as melanoma, head and neck, liver or kidney cancer.

As DNA, the CDR3 is TGTGCCAGCAGCGTAGCGCCGGGCGGCACCGGGGAGCTGTTTTTT. The encoded protein is CASSVAPGGTGELFF. V gene TRBV9 combines with J gene TRBJ2-2, with D unclear. This CDR3 has 15 residues. V gave up 0 bases and J gave up 4 bases, with 10 bases separating them. The germline gives CDR1 SGDLS, CDR2 YYNGEE. The full variable domain, its missing parts supplied by reference TRBV9 and TRBJ2-2, is DSGVTQTPKHLITATGQRVTLRCSPRSGDLSVYWYQQSLDQGLQFLIQYYNGEERAKGNILERFSAQQFPDLHSELNLSSLELGDSALYFCASSVAPGGTGELFFGEGSRLTVL.

This sequence joins TRBV5-1 and TRBJ2-2; the match to TRBD1 covers 7 bases. Germline V gives CDR1 SGHRS, CDR2 YFSETQ. The CDR3 length is 15 residues. V trimming: 4 bases; J trimming: 6 bases; junction bases outside the gene matches: 9. The CDR3 reads CASSQRTGPAGELFF. Here the CDR3 DNA reads TGCGCCAGCAGCCAACGGACAGGTCCGGCCGGGGAGCTGTTTTTT. Looking up the rest from reference TRBV5-1 and TRBJ2-2 gives the full variable domain: KAGVTQTPRYLIKTRGQQVTLSCSPISGHRSVSWYQQTPGQGLQFLFEYFSETQRNKGNFPGRFSGRQFSNSRSEMNVSTLELGDSALYLCASSQRTGPAGELFFGEGSRLTVL.

This chain connects TRBV6-5 to TRBJ2-7, with a possible D match to TRBD2 (7 bases). Germline CDR1 reads MNHEY; CDR2 reads SVGAGI. V lost 7 bases to trimming and J lost 11 bases, with 18 bases between them. CDR3 size: 12 residues. As DNA, the CDR3 is TGTGCCAGCACCTCACACGGGGGGCTTGAGTACTTC. Residues: CASTSHGGLEYF.

This clone showed up just a few times. This chain connects TRBV2 to TRBJ1-6; D might be TRBD1 (5 bases). V dropped 2 bases and J dropped 9 bases, with 14 bases sitting between them. The germline gives CDR1 SNHLY, CDR2 FYNNEI. CDR3 length equals 15 residues. CDR3 sequence (DNA): TGTGCCAGCAGTGAAATCGTGGGGCGAGCTTCACCCCTCCACTTT. This translates into CASSEIVGRASPLHF. Filled out from reference TRBV2 and TRBJ1-6, the complete variable domain reads EPEVTQTPSHQVTQMGQEVILRCVPISNHLYFYWYRQILGQKVEFLVSFYNNEISEKSEIFDDQFSVERPDGSNFTLKIRSTKLEDSAMYFCASSEIVGRASPLHFGNGTRLTVT.

The chain links TRBV18 to TRBJ2-3; D might be TRBD1 (6 bases). V was trimmed by 3 bases and J by 1 base, leaving 14 bases between them. This CDR3 contains 16 residues. Germline lookup yields CDR1 KGHSH and CDR2 LQKENI. The CDR3 nucleotides are TGTGCCAGCTCACCGGTCTTGGCAGGGGGCACAGATACGCAGTATTTT. It encodes CASSPVLAGGTDTQYF.

The chain uses TRBV11-2 and TRBJ2-7; 8 bases match TRBD1. The CDR3 sequence is 15 residues long. Germline assignment: CDR1 SGHAT and CDR2 FQNNGV. The V segment lost 3 bases and the J segment 4 bases; nucleotides outside the gene matches: 8. The CDR3 sequence is CASSFYRGDLYEQYF. The CDR3 nucleotides are TGTGCCAGCAGCTTCTACAGGGGGGACCTTTACGAGCAGTACTTC.

This chain uses TRBV18 with TRBJ2-2; D gene uncertain. Germline V lookup: CDR1 KGHSH, CDR2 LQKENI. The V and J ends lost 5 bases and 1 base respectively, with 2 bases between them. The CDR3 sequence is 12 residues long. As DNA, the CDR3 is TGTGCCAGCTCAGGGAACACCGGGGAGCTGTTTTTT. It is translated as CASSGNTGELFF.

The chain joins TRBV25-1 to TRBJ2-1, with 7 bases lining up with TRBD2. This CDR3 is built from 16 residues. Germline V lookup: CDR1 MGHDK, CDR2 SYGVNS. Trimming cost V 2 bases and J 1 base; bases outside gene matches: 5. CDR3 sequence: CASSELSGESYNEQFF. DNA for the CDR3: TGTGCCAGCAGTGAACTCAGCGGGGAATCCTACAATGAGCAGTTCTTC.

The chain employs TRBV27 and TRBJ2-7; no reliable D call. The germline V gene has CDR1 MNHEY and CDR2 SMNVEV (reference sequence). V lost 3 bases, J lost 0 bases, and 6 bases lay in between. CDR3 length equals 13 residues. CDR3 coding DNA: TGTGCCAGCAGTTTCTCGAGCTCCTACGAGCAGTACTTC. Translated, it gives CASSFSSSYEQYF.

The gene calls are TRBV27 and TRBJ2-3, with TRBD2 matching 13 bases. J was trimmed by 5 bases and V by 5 bases; bases with no gene match: 7. Germline loops: CDR1 MNHEY, CDR2 SMNVEV (reference sequence). The CDR3 sequence is 16 residues long. CDR3 bases: TGTGCCAGCAGTCCGAGGACTAGCGGGGGTTTAGATACGCAGTATTTT. This codes for CASSPRTSGGLDTQYF.

This clone has a single count. V gene TRBV12-2 combines with J gene TRBJ2-3; the table names TRBD2, a call not compared with the DNA. TRBV12-2 is labeled a pseudogene. The CDR3 is 17 residues long. CDR3 sequence (DNA): TGTGCAAGTCTCCTCGCTTGTACGGGGGGCAGCACAGATACGCAGTATTTT. Translated, it gives CASLLACTGGSTDTQYF.

The genes are TRBV2 and TRBJ1-3; no clear D gene. The CDR3 length is 15 residues. Germline CDR1 SNHLY, CDR2 FYNNEI. With 6 bases removed from V and 0 bases from J, the gap between germline ends came to 12 bases. CDR3 nucleotides: TGTGCCAGCAGCACGGAGGGCACCTCTGGAAACACCATATATTTT. Protein: CASSTEGTSGNTIYF. Full variable domain (outside the CDR3, taken from reference TRBV2 and TRBJ1-3): EPEVTQTPSHQVTQMGQEVILRCVPISNHLYFYWYRQILGQKVEFLVSFYNNEISEKSEIFDDQFSVERPDGSNFTLKIRSTKLEDSAMYFCASSTEGTSGNTIYFGEGSWLTVV.

The V and J genes are TRBV7-2 and TRBJ1-1, with 7 bases lining up with TRBD1. Germline V gene sequence: CDR1 SGHTA, CDR2 FQGNSA. V lost 5 bases to trimming and J lost 0 bases; unmatched junction nucleotides: 3. The CDR3 is made up of 14 amino acids. This chain's CDR3 is CASSQGDVNTEAFF. CDR3 DNA sequence: TGTGCCAGCAGCCAGGGGGACGTGAACACTGAAGCTTTCTTT. The variable domain in full, with the rest retrieved from reference TRBV7-2 and TRBJ1-1, is GAGVSQSPSNKVTEKGKDVELRCDPISGHTALYWYRQSLGQGLEFLIYFQGNSAPDKSGLPSDRFSAERTGGSVSTLTIQRTQQEDSAVYLCASSQGDVNTEAFFGQGTRLTVV.

This chain links TRBV19 with TRBJ2-7; D may be TRBD1 or TRBD2 (5 bases each). The CDR3 runs to 11 residues. Germline values: CDR1 LNHDA, CDR2 SQIVND (reference sequence). V shed 2 bases and J shed 12 bases, with 11 bases lying between them. CDR3 protein: CASSIRDQVYF. Written as DNA, the CDR3 is TGTGCCAGTAGTATAAGGGACCAAGTGTACTTC.